The next 5 T cell receptor beta chains were all read from a single sample in a study of T cells after yellow fever vaccination. TCRdb fed the 5' RACE reads into MiXCR, producing one record per CDR3 protein. The sample yields fewer than 450,000 distinct CDR3 sequences, 11% seen once. This specimen consisted of PBMCs, obtained on the day of the first yellow fever vaccination. The source is a man between 18 and 35 years old who received the YFV17D yellow fever vaccine.

This clonotype was seen just once. The rearrangement joins TRBV7-9 to TRBJ1-1; a possible D gene is TRBD1 (5 bases). In germline, CDR1 is SEHNR, CDR2 FQNEAQ (reference sequence). The CDR3 consists of 16 residues. The V and J ends lost 3 bases and 4 bases respectively, with 18 bases between them. The CDR3 DNA reads as TGTGCCAGCAGCTTGTTAGGGGCTATGGGAGGCACTGAAGCTTTCTTT. It specifies CASSLLGAMGGTEAFF.

This clonotype appeared a few times. The V gene is TRBV28, the J gene TRBJ2-5, with D tentatively TRBD1 (7 bases). The CDR3 totals 15 residues. Germline V lookup: CDR1 MDHEN, CDR2 SYDVKM. V was trimmed by 4 bases and J by 0 bases, leaving 12 bases between them. CDR3 sequence (DNA): TGTGCCAGCAGTTCCAGGGGGAGGTACCAAGAGACCCAGTACTTC. The encoded protein is CASSSRGRYQETQYF.

There are a few counts of this clonotype. V is TRBV6-2 or TRBV6-3 and J is TRBJ2-7; no firm D call. V lost 6 bases and J lost 2, with 8 bases in between. Germline V gene lookup returns CDR1 MNHEY and CDR2 SVGEGT. The CDR3 runs to 12 residues. The DNA of the CDR3 is TGTGCCAGCAGCCGCCCCGCCTACGAGCAGTACTTC. It translates to CASSRPAYEQYF.

A few counts support this clonotype. This chain links TRBV5-8 with TRBJ2-7; the match to TRBD1 covers 9 bases. V was pared by 4 bases and J by 5 bases, with 7 bases of the junction left unmatched. The CDR3 has 14 residues. Germline values: CDR1 SGHTS, CDR2 YDEGEE. Here the CDR3 reads CASSPWTGVHEQYV. DNA for the CDR3: TGTGCCAGCAGCCCCTGGACAGGGGTACACGAGCAGTACGTC.

This clonotype was seen only a few times. V is TRBV7-8 and J is TRBJ2-1; 9 positions match TRBD1. CDR3 length equals 14 residues. V shed 5 bases, J shed 6 bases, and the junction held 5 bases outside the gene matches. Germline lookup yields CDR1 SGHVS and CDR2 FQNEAQ. CDR3 region: CASSPQGAGNEQFF. Written as DNA, the CDR3 is TGTGCCAGCAGCCCACAGGGGGCGGGCAATGAGCAGTTCTTC.